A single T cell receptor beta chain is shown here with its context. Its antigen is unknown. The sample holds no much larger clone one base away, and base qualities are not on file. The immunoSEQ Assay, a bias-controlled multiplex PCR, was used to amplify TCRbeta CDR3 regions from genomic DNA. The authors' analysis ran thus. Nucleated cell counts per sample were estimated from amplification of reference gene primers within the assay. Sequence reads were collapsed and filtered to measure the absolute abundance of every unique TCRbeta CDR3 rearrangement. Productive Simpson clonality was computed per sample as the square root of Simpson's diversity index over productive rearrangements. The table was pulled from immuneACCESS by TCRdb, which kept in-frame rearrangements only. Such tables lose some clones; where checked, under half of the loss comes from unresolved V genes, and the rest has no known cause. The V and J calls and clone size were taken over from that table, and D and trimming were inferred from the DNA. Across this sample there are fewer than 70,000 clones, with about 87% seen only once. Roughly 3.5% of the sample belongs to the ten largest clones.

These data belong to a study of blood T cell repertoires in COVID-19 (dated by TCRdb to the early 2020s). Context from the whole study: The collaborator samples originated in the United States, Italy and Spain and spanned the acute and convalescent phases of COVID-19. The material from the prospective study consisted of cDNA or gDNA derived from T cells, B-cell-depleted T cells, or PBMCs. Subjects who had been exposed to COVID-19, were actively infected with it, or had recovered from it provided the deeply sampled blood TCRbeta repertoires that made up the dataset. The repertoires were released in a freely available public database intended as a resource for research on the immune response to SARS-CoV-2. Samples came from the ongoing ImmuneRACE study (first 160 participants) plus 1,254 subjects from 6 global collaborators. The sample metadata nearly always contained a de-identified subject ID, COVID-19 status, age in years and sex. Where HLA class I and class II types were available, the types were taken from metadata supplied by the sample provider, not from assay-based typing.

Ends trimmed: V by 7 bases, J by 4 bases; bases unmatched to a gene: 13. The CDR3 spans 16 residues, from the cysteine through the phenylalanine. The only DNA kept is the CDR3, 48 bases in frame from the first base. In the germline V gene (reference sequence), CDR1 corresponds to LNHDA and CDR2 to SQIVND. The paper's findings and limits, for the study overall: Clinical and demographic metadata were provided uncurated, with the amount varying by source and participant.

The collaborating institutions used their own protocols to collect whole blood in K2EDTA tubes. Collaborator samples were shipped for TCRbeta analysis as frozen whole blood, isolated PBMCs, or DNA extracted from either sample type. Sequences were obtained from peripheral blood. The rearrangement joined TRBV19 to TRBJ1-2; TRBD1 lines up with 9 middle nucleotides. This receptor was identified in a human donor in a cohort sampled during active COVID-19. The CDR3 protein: CASMSRDRARGYGYTF. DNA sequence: TGTGCCAGTATGTCCCGGGACAGGGCCCGGGGCTATGGCTACACCTTC.